This passage covers 18 T cell receptor beta chains from one sample sequenced in a study of blood T cell repertoires in COVID-19 (dated by TCRdb to 2019 to 2021). Library preparation employed the immunoSEQ multiplex PCR assay. In its TCRdb copy, this immuneACCESS table keeps in-frame sequences only and misses some clones. Where compared with another copy, unresolved V genes explain less than half of these, and the others have no known cause. The sample table shows a few hundred thousand clones, and roughly nine tenths are seen once. The ten largest make up 0.7% to 0.95% of the sample. The specimen was PBMCs or T cells enriched from blood (not recorded which). The source of these receptors is a woman aged 40 to 50 who had been exposed to COVID-19.

The chain combines TRBV5-1 with TRBJ2-7, with 13 bases identical to TRBD2. The CDR3 is 16 amino acids. Germline V gene data show CDR1 as SGHRS and CDR2 as YFSETQ. Trimming removed 3 bases from V and 6 bases from J; junction bases left unmatched: 9. The CDR3 DNA reads TGCGCCAGCAGCTACGGACTAGCGGGGGCCCTCAGCGAGCAGTACTTC. Translating it yields CASSYGLAGALSEQYF.

This sequence joins TRBV10-3 and TRBJ2-1; the D gene is possibly TRBD2 (6 bases). V shed 7 bases and J shed 7 bases, with 11 bases lying between them. CDR3 length: 12 residues. The germline V gene has CDR1 ENHRY and CDR2 SYGVKD. The CDR3 DNA is TGTGCCATCAACCCCGGAGGGAATGAGCAGTTCTTC. Protein: CAINPGGNEQFF.

As DNA, the CDR3 is TGCGCCAGTTCCAGGGGGCTCCAAATAAACACAGATACGCAGTATTTT. Its protein product is CASSRGLQINTDTQYF. The chain is built from TRBV10-1 and TRBJ2-3; 8 bases fit TRBD1. From germline, CDR1 is WNHNN and CDR2 SYGVQD (reference sequence). The V segment lost 9 bases and the J segment 2 bases; nucleotides outside the gene matches: 13. This CDR3 has 16 amino acids.

Concerning this clone itself: The sample carries other DNA sequences with the same CDR3. The chain is built from TRBV2 and TRBJ1-1; tentative D call: TRBD1 (5 bases). V lost 6 bases and J 1 base, leaving 9 bases between the germline ends. The CDR3 length is 13 residues. In germline, CDR1 is SNHLY, CDR2 FYNNEI. CDR3 region: CASSLDRNTEAFF. The CDR3 coding sequence is TGTGCCAGCAGCTTAGACAGGAACACTGAAGCTTTCTTT.

This chain joins TRBV9 and TRBJ1-1; D possibly corresponds to TRBD1 (6 bases). The CDR3 is 16 residues long. Germline-derived CDR1 and CDR2 are SGDLS and YYNGEE. V was shortened by 3 bases and J by 1 base, with 16 bases between the two germline ends. Written as DNA, the CDR3 is TGTGCCAGCAGCGAGGGACCGGGACACTGGAACACTGAAGCTTTCTTT. This gives the protein CASSEGPGHWNTEAFF.

This clone appeared once. The chain uses TRBV5-4 and TRBJ2-1; 9 bases are shared with TRBD1. The ends lost 0 bases at V and 13 bases at J; junction bases unmatched: 5. Germline V lookup: CDR1 SGHNT, CDR2 YYREEE (reference sequence). This CDR3 spans 13 amino acids. CDR3 amino acids: CASSLGTGGAQFF. In DNA form, the CDR3 reads TGTGCCAGCAGCTTGGGCACAGGGGGCGCTCAGTTCTTC.

V is TRBV25-1 and J is TRBJ1-5, with no clear D. Germline-derived CDR1 and CDR2 are MGHDK and SYGVNS. The CDR3 extends over 13 amino acids. Between the trimmed V and J ends, which lost 6 bases and 4 bases, there was a span of 10 bases. The CDR3 is CASSSGGNQPQHF. The CDR3 region has the DNA TGTGCCAGCAGCTCAGGAGGGAATCAGCCCCAGCATTTT.

The rearrangement uses TRBV5-4 and TRBJ2-7, with a possible D match to TRBD2 (6 bases). Trimming pared 6 bases from V and 3 bases from J, leaving 16 bases between. In germline, CDR1 is SGHNT, CDR2 YYREEE (reference sequence). The CDR3 sequence is 14 residues long. The CDR3 region has the DNA TGTGCCAGCACCGACTTTGGTAGCGGCTACGAGCAGTACTTC. This sequence encodes CASTDFGSGYEQYF.

The rearrangement uses TRBV5-1 and TRBJ2-2, with 7 bases lining up with TRBD2. Germline assignment: CDR1 SGHRS and CDR2 YFSETQ. The CDR3 has 14 amino acids. With V trimmed by 2 bases and J by 4 bases, 2 bases remained unmatched. The CDR3 sequence: CASSFGGGTGELFF. In DNA, the CDR3 is TGCGCCAGCAGCTTTGGCGGGGGCACCGGGGAGCTGTTTTTT.

V is TRBV7-3 and J is TRBJ1-5; D uncertain. Germline V CDR1 and CDR2: SGHTA, FQGTGA. This CDR3 has 14 amino acids. The V and J ends lost 5 bases and 9 bases respectively, with 17 bases between them. This CDR3 is CASSKEGSIRPQHF. The CDR3 bases are TGTGCCAGCAGCAAAGAGGGCTCTATCAGGCCCCAGCATTTT.

The chain combines TRBV18 with TRBJ2-3; a weak D match, TRBD2 (5 bases). This CDR3 comprises 13 residues. Germline V gives CDR1 KGHSH, CDR2 LQKENI. V was cut by 3 bases and J by 2 bases, with 6 bases left in between. The CDR3 is CASSPTTTDTQYF. For the CDR3, the DNA is TGTGCCAGCTCACCGACTACCACAGATACGCAGTATTTT.

The J gene is TRBJ1-1, the V gene TRBV12-3 or TRBV12-4, with TRBD1 matching over 7 bases. The CDR3 is made up of 13 amino acids. Trimming cost V 6 bases and J 10 bases; bases outside gene matches: 11. This CDR3 reads CASRTGSGGVAFF. The CDR3 DNA reads as TGTGCCAGCAGGACAGGGTCCGGAGGGGTAGCTTTCTTT.

The J gene is TRBJ1-5, the V gene TRBV6-5; a possible D gene is TRBD1 (5 bases). V dropped 2 bases and J dropped 9 bases, with 17 bases sitting between them. The CDR3 spans 15 residues. Germline values: CDR1 MNHEY, CDR2 SVGAGI. The CDR3 DNA is TGTGCCAGCAGTTACCCGACAGCTCCGGGAGGGCCCCAGCATTTT. This translates into CASSYPTAPGGPQHF.

The chain recombines TRBV6-5 with TRBJ1-5; D not certain. V lost 2 bases and J 2 bases, leaving 4 bases between the germline ends. CDR1 and CDR2 (germline): MNHEY, SVGAGI. CDR3 length: 13 amino acids. The CDR3 reads CASSYEGNQPQHF. The CDR3 nucleotides are TGTGCCAGCAGTTACGAGGGCAATCAGCCCCAGCATTTT.

The genes are TRBV5-1 and TRBJ1-1; the D gene is possibly TRBD1 (6 bases). Trimming cost V 0 bases and J 2 bases, with 11 bases left between them. The CDR3 covers 15 residues. Looked up from germline, CDR1 is SGHRS and CDR2 is YFSETQ. The CDR3 loop reads CASSLGGRGNTEAFF. As DNA, the CDR3 is TGCGCCAGCAGCTTGGGCGGCAGGGGAAACACTGAAGCTTTCTTT.

The V and J genes are TRBV24-1 and TRBJ2-3; TRBD1 matches at 7 bases. CDR3 size: 16 residues. Per the germline V gene, CDR1 is KGHDR and CDR2 is SFDVKD. Trimming took 3 bases from V and 2 from J; bases not matched to a gene: 7. CDR3 amino acids: CATSDALGQSTDTQYF. The CDR3 DNA follows: TGTGCCACCAGTGATGCATTGGGACAGTCCACAGATACGCAGTATTTT.

Only one count was recorded for this clone. CDR3 in amino acids: CASSRGEGGSPLHF. As DNA, the CDR3 is TGCGCCAGCAGTAGAGGCGAGGGCGGTTCACCCCTCCACTTT. V gene TRBV10-1 combines with J gene TRBJ1-6; D uncertain. Germline loops: CDR1 WNHNN, CDR2 SYGVQD (reference sequence). The CDR3 runs 14 residues. V was cut by 5 bases and J by 9 bases, with 14 bases left in between.

This chain joins TRBV5-1 and TRBJ2-1; 11 positions match TRBD2. V lost 3 bases, J lost 2 bases, and 10 bases stayed unmatched. Per germline, CDR1 SGHRS and CDR2 YFSETQ. The CDR3 contains 18 residues. The CDR3 sequence: CASSSPSGGRVPYNEQFF. Here the CDR3 DNA reads TGCGCCAGCAGCTCGCCTAGCGGGGGGAGGGTCCCCTACAATGAGCAGTTCTTC.